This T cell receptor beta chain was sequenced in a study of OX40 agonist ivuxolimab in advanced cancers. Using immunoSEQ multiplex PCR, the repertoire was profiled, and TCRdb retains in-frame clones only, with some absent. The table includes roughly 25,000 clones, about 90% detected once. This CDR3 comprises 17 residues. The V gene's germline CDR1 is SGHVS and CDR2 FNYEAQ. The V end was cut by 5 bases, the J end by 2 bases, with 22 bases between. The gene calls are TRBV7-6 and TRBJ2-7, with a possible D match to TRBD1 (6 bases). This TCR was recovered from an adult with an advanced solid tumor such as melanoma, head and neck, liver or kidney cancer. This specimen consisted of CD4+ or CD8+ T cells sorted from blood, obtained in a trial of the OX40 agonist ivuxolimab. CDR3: CASSTPLGAGRTYEQYF. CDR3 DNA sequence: TGTGCCAGCAGCACCCCACTGGGGGCAGGGAGAACCTACGAGCAGTACTTC.